This T cell receptor beta chain appears in the sequencing data of a study of cytomegalovirus exposure and HLA in healthy donors. With 60 Vbeta and 13 Jbeta primers, the PCR was carried out. Profiling relied on immunoSEQ multiplex PCR, and the TCRdb table lists in-frame clones only, not all of them. Of more than 140,000 clones listed, around 80% are singletons. The germline V gene encodes CDR1 MNHNY and CDR2 SVGAGI (reference sequence). This CDR3 spans 11 amino acids. The V end was cut by 5 bases, the J end by 1 base, with 3 bases between. The sample was PBMCs. The receptor's source is a young man in good health and CMV-seropositive. The chain links TRBV6-6 to TRBJ2-7; D gene ambiguous. DNA of the CDR3: TGTGCCAGCAGTCCTTCCTACGAGCAGTACTTC. Translation: CASSPSYEQYF.